The 20 T cell receptor beta chains in this list originate from one sample, sequenced in a study of cytomegalovirus exposure and HLA in healthy donors. Primers for the PCR totalled 60 Vbeta and 13 Jbeta. Only in-frame clones appear in the TCRdb table, and some are missing; sequencing was by immunoSEQ multiplex PCR. The table includes more than 150,000 clones, more than 65% detected once. The sample comprised PBMCs. The receptors were sampled from a girl aged 2 to 10 in good health and CMV-seropositive.

J is TRBJ1-1 and V is TRBV5-6, with D tentatively TRBD1 (6 bases). V was cut by 2 bases and J by 0 bases, with 14 bases left in between. Germline CDR1 and CDR2: SGHDT and YYEEEE. The CDR3 has 16 residues. As DNA, the CDR3 is TGTGCCAGCAGCTTTCGGGGGGCCAACTTGAACACTGAAGCTTTCTTT. Protein: CASSFRGANLNTEAFF.

This clone occurred once. V is TRBV9 and J is TRBJ2-1; D is unclear. The CDR3 is 13 amino acids. Germline CDR1 is SGDLS and CDR2 is YYNGEE. Deletions cut 3 bases from V and 4 bases from J, with 8 bases between. CDR3 DNA: TGTGCCAGCAGCGCGCCGGGTTACAATGAGCAGTTCTTC. It codes for CASSAPGYNEQFF.

This sequence joins TRBV27 and TRBJ2-7, with 8 bases aligning to TRBD1. Per germline, CDR1 MNHEY and CDR2 SMNVEV (reference sequence). Losses at the gene ends were 5 bases for V and 5 bases for J; bases not matched to a gene: 11. The CDR3 covers 15 residues. CDR3 protein: CASSPRVTGANEQYF. CDR3 in DNA: TGTGCCAGCAGTCCCCGCGTGACAGGGGCGAACGAGCAGTACTTC.

J is TRBJ1-2 and V is TRBV11-2, with 8 bases that match TRBD1. The CDR3 length is 16 residues. Trimming cost V 0 bases and J 8 bases; bases outside gene matches: 11. Germline CDR1 reads SGHAT; CDR2 reads FQNNGV. The CDR3 bases are TGTGCCAGCAGCTTAGATCGGGTCAGGGGGCCGGGAGGCTACACCTTC. This codes for CASSLDRVRGPGGYTF.

CDR3 residues: CASSEEFDTPLGTQYF. CDR3 DNA: TGTGCCAGCAGTGAAGAATTTGACACCCCCTTGGGTACGCAGTATTTT. V usage is TRBV6-1 and J usage is TRBJ2-3; D gene unclear. V lost 1 base, J lost 8 bases, and 19 bases lay in between. This CDR3 is 16 amino acids long. Germline-derived CDR1 and CDR2 are MNHNS and SASEGT.

The chain joins TRBV19 to TRBJ1-2; TRBD1 matches 8 bases. This CDR3 has 12 residues. V lost 3 bases and J lost 10; bases outside the gene matches: 4. CDR1 is LNHDA and CDR2 is SQIVND in the germline V gene (reference sequence). The CDR3 loop is CASSMGQALYTF. CDR3 in DNA: TGTGCCAGTAGTATGGGACAGGCCCTCTACACCTTC.

The chain joins TRBV11-3 to TRBJ1-1; TRBD1 matches at 11 bases. This CDR3 has 15 residues. V trimming: 0 bases; J trimming: 3 bases; junction bases outside the gene matches: 0. Per the germline V gene, CDR1 is SGHNT and CDR2 is YENEEA. CDR3 region: CASSLEGQGDTEAFF. CDR3 sequence (DNA): TGTGCCAGCAGCTTAGAGGGACAGGGGGACACTGAAGCTTTCTTT.

This chain uses TRBV7-3 with TRBJ2-2, with a tentative D call TRBD1 (6 bases). In germline, CDR1 is SGHTA, CDR2 FQGTGA. The CDR3 sequence is 13 residues long. V was pared by 5 bases and J by 8 bases, with 12 bases between. CDR3 region: CASSPSRGGELFF. The DNA of the CDR3 is TGTGCCAGCAGCCCCTCCAGGGGTGGGGAGCTGTTTTTT. The complete variable domain, with remaining parts taken from reference TRBV7-3 and TRBJ2-2, reads GAGVSQTPSNKVTEKGKYVELRCDPISGHTALYWYRQSLGQGPEFLIYFQGTGAADDSGLPNDRFFAVRPEGSVSTLKIQRTERGDSAVYLCASSPSRGGELFFGEGSRLTVL.

The chain is built from TRBV4-1 and TRBJ2-3, with 9 bases that match TRBD1. Germline-derived CDR1 and CDR2 are MGHRA and YSYEKL. The CDR3 is made up of 17 amino acids. With 2 bases clipped from V and 2 bases from J, the junction kept 8 bases outside the gene matches. The DNA for the CDR3 is TGCGCCAGCAGCCAAACAGGGGGCGAGGTGTACACAGATACGCAGTATTTT. It specifies CASSQTGGEVYTDTQYF.

For the CDR3, the DNA is TGTGCCAGCAGCTTACGCTCTGGGGCCAACGTCCTGACTTTC. This encodes CASSLRSGANVLTF. The V call is TRBV7-8, the J call TRBJ2-6; D is unclear. The CDR3 runs to 14 residues. The germline V and J ends were trimmed by 2 bases and 0 bases, with 2 bases remaining between them. CDR1 SGHVS and CDR2 FQNEAQ come from the germline V gene.

J is TRBJ2-7 and V is TRBV19; 7 bases match TRBD1. With 4 bases clipped from V and 6 bases from J, the junction kept 0 bases outside the gene matches. The CDR3 sequence is 11 residues long. Germline V lookup: CDR1 LNHDA, CDR2 SQIVND (reference sequence). The CDR3 is CASSTGGEQYF. The DNA for the CDR3 is TGTGCCAGTAGTACAGGGGGCGAGCAGTACTTC.

The CDR3 coding sequence is TGTGCCAGCAGGTTAGCGGGAGGGCCGCATGAGCAGTTCTTC. Translation gives CASRLAGGPHEQFF. V and J are TRBV6-5 and TRBJ2-1; 11 nucleotides align to TRBD2. The junction had 6 bases not matched to a gene; V was cut back by 6 bases and J by 8 bases. The germline V gene encodes CDR1 MNHEY and CDR2 SVGAGI. The CDR3 extends over 14 amino acids.

This chain links TRBV6-1 with TRBJ1-4, with 9 nucleotides matching TRBD1. After removal of 1 base from V and 7 bases from J, the junction contained 13 bases not matched to a gene. Germline lookup yields CDR1 MNHNS and CDR2 SASEGT. This CDR3 has 18 amino acids. The CDR3 bases are TGTGCCAGCAGTGAAGAGGAAGGTTATGGGACAGGGATTGAAAAACTGTTTTTT. Its translation is CASSEEEGYGTGIEKLFF.

The chain uses TRBV19 and TRBJ1-3, with a tentative D call TRBD1 (5 bases). The CDR3 has 18 residues. The V gene lost 1 base and the J gene lost 0 bases, with 16 bases spanning the gap. Germline V gene lookup returns CDR1 LNHDA and CDR2 SQIVND (reference sequence). CDR3 nucleotides: TGTGCCAGTAGTATAGGCCCGGGGAGGGGCCTCTCTGGAAACACCATATATTTT. It codes for CASSIGPGRGLSGNTIYF.

J is TRBJ1-5 and V is TRBV5-6, with no clear D. Germline lookup yields CDR1 SGHDT and CDR2 YYEEEE. The CDR3 length is 12 residues. Between the trimmed V and J ends, which lost 8 bases and 0 bases, there was a span of 6 bases. DNA for the CDR3: TGTGCCAGTTCTTATAGCAATCAGCCCCAGCATTTT. Protein: CASSYSNQPQHF.

The rearrangement links TRBV19 to TRBJ1-1; 10 nucleotides align to TRBD1. CDR1 and CDR2 from the germline V gene are LNHDA and SQIVND (reference sequence). This CDR3 is 18 amino acids long. The V gene end was trimmed by 1 base and the J gene end by 0 bases; junction bases not matched to a gene: 8. Here the CDR3 reads CASSIGDRGTRMNTEAFF. DNA for the CDR3: TGTGCCAGTAGTATAGGGGACAGGGGAACTAGAATGAACACTGAAGCTTTCTTT. The variable domain in full, with the rest retrieved from reference TRBV19 and TRBJ1-1, is DGGITQSPKYLFRKEGQNVTLSCEQNLNHDAMYWYRQDPGQGLRLIYYSQIVNDFQKGDIAEGYSVSREKKESFPLTVTSAQKNPTAFYLCASSIGDRGTRMNTEAFFGQGTRLTVV.

V and J are TRBV30 and TRBJ2-7; D ambiguous. The germline gives CDR1 GTSNPN, CDR2 SVGIG (reference sequence). V lost 2 bases to trimming and J lost 4 bases, with 9 bases between them. The CDR3 is 12 amino acids. For the CDR3, the DNA is TGTGCCTGGAGTCAGGCAAAATACGAGCAGTACTTC. This sequence encodes CAWSQAKYEQYF.

V usage is TRBV30 and J usage is TRBJ2-5; 8 bases line up with TRBD1. The end of the DNA is better explained by TRBJ2-7, so the J call may be wrong. The CDR3 has 13 residues. CDR1 is GTSNPN and CDR2 is SVGIG in the germline V gene (reference sequence). DNA for the CDR3: TGTGCCTGGAGTGGCGACAGGGGCTACGAGCAGTACTTC. Protein: CAWSGDRGYEQYF.

The chain has TRBV5-5 and TRBJ1-3; weak D call: TRBD1 (5 bases). The V and J ends lost 2 bases and 4 bases respectively, with 10 bases between them. The CDR3 contains 14 residues. CDR1 is SGHKS and CDR2 is YYEKEE in the germline V gene (reference sequence). This CDR3 reads CASSLSGSGNTIYF. The CDR3 DNA reads as TGTGCCAGCAGCTTATCAGGGTCCGGAAACACCATATATTTT.

This clone occurred once. The rearrangement joins TRBV19 to TRBJ2-2; perhaps TRBD1 as D (6 bases). Trimming removed 6 bases from V and 4 bases from J, with 18 bases in between. The V gene's germline CDR1 is LNHDA and CDR2 SQIVND (reference sequence). This CDR3 region has 16 residues. The CDR3 loop is CASRTGRTVSTGELFF. The CDR3 coding sequence is TGTGCCAGTAGGACAGGACGCACAGTATCCACCGGGGAGCTGTTTTTT.